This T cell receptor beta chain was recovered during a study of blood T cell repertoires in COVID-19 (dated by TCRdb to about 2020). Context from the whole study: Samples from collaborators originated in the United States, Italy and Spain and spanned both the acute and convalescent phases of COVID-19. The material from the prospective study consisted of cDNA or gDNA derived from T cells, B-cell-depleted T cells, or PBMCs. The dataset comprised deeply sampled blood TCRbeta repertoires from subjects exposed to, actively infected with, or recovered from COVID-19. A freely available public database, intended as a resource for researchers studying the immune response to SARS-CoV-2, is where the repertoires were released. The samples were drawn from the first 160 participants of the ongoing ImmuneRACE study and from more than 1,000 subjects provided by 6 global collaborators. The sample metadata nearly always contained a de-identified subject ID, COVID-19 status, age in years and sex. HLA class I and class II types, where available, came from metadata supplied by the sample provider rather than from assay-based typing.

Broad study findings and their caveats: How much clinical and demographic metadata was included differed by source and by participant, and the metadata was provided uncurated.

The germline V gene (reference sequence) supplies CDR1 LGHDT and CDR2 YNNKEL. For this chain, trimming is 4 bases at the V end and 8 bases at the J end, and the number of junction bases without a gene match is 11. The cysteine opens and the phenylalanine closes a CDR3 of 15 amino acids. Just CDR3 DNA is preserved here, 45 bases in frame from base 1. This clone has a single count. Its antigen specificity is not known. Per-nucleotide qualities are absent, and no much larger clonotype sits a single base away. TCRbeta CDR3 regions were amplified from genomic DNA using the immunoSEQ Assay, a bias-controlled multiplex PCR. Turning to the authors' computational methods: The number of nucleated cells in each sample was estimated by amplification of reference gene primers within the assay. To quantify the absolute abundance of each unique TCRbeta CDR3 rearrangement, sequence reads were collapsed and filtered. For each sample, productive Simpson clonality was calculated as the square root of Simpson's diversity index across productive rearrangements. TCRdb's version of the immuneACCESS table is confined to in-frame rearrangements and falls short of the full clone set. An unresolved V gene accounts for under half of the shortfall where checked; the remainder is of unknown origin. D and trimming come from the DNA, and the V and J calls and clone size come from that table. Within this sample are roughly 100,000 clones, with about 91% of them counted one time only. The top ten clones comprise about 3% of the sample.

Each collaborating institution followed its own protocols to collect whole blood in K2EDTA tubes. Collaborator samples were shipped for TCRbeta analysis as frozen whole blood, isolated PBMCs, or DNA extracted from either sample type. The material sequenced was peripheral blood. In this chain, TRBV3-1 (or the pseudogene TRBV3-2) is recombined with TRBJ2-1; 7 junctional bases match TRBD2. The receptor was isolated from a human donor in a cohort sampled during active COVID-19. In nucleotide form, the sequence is TGTGCCAGCAGCCTTTCTCGGGGGGAACTGGATGAGCAGTTCTTC. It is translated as CASSLSRGELDEQFF.